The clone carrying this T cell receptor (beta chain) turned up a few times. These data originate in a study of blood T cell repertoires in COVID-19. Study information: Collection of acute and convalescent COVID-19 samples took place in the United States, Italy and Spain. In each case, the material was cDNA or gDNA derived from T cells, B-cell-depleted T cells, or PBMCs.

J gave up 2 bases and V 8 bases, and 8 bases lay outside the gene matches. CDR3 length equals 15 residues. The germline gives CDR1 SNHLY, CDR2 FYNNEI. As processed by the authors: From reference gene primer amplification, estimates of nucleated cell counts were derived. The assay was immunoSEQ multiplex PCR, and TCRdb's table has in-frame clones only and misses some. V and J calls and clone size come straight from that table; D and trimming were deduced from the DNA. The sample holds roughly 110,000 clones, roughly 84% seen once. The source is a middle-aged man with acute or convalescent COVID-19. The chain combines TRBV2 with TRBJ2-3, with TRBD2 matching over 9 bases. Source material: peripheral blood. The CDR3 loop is CASLRERGATDTQYF. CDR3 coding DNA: TGTGCCAGCCTTCGGGAGCGGGGGGCCACAGATACGCAGTATTTT. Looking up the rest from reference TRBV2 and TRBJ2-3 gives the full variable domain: EPEVTQTPSHQVTQMGQEVILRCVPISNHLYFYWYRQILGQKVEFLVSFYNNEISEKSEIFDDQFSVERPDGSNFTLKIRSTKLEDSAMYFCASLRERGATDTQYFGPGTRLTVL.